The rows below give T cell receptor beta chains drawn from one sample of a study of T cell responses to AZD1222 COVID-19 vaccine. Measured with immunoSEQ multiplex PCR; TCRdb has only the in-frame clones, and not every one. The data show fewer than 130,000 clones, around 80% seen once. This sample comprised peripheral blood, obtained on day 0 of AZD1222 vaccination. These receptors originate from an adult in good health. The CDR3 runs from the conserved cysteine through the conserved F or W. Each record gives: D gene, clone size, J gene, V gene, CDR3 DNA, CDR3 protein. A D gene is named only where the DNA matches it firmly. A clone size is listed for some rows: how often the clone was seen (once, few, many), or a class if it is expanded.

TRBD1 NA TRBJ2-7 TRBV7-8 TGTGCCAGCAGCTCGAGAGGACAGGGGGATTACGAGCAGTACTTC CASSSRGQGDYEQYF
TRBD1 NA TRBJ2-3 TRBV7-6 TGTGCCAGCAGCCAGGGACAGGGACGAATGAATACGCAGTATTTT CASSQGQGRMNTQYF
TRBD1 NA TRBJ1-6 TRBV9 TGTGCCAGCAGCGTAGACAGGGGATATAATTCACCCCTCCACTTT CASSVDRGYNSPLHF
NA NA TRBJ2-5 TRBV6-5 TGTGCCAGCAGTTTTGGTCGGGGGGCCCAAGAGACCCAGTACTTC CASSFGRGAQETQYF
TRBD2 NA TRBJ2-7 TRBV7-2 TGTGCCAGCAGCTCCGCCCTTAGCGGGGGGGCTTACGAGCAGTACTTC CASSSALSGGAYEQYF
NA NA TRBJ1-5 TRBV28 TGTGCCAGCCGTTCCACTCAGCCCCAGCATTTT CASRSTQPQHF
NA NA TRBJ2-3 TRBV20-1 TGCAGTGCTAGTAAGTTTGGGGCAGCTAGCACAGATACGCAGTATTTT CSASKFGAASTDTQYF
NA NA TRBJ1-2 TRBV7-2 TGTGCCAGCAGCTTGAGACAGGCCACTAACTATGGCTACACCTTC CASSLRQATNYGYTF
NA NA TRBJ2-1 TRBV5-1 TGCGCCAGCAGCCTCTCCGGAGTTTCCAATGAGCAGTTCTTC CASSLSGVSNEQFF
NA NA TRBJ2-1 TRBV11-2 TGTGCCAGCAGCTTACGACAGCGGATCAATGAGCAGTTCTTC CASSLRQRINEQFF
NA NA TRBJ2-7 TRBV11-3 TGTGCCAGCAGCTACCGGGACATCTACGAGCAGTACTTC CASSYRDIYEQYF
TRBD2 NA TRBJ2-3 TRBV11-2 TGTGCCAGCAGCAAAAACAGCGGGAACACAGATACGCAGTATTTT CASSKNSGNTDTQYF
NA NA TRBJ1-2 TRBV12-5 TGTGCTAGTGGTTTGGATGGGGGGATAGGAGAGAACGGCTACACCTTC CASGLDGGIGENGYTF
NA NA TRBJ2-7 TRBV6-5 TGTGCCAGCACCGGCTTCCAGGGTAACGACGAGCAGTACTTC CASTGFQGNDEQYF
TRBD1 many TRBJ1-4 TRBV19 TGTGCCAGTAGTAACCAGGGGGGCATTAATGAAAAACTGTTTTTT CASSNQGGINEKLFF
NA NA TRBJ2-7 TRBV7-2 TGTGCCAGCAGCGTTGGGGACCGCCCGTACGAGCAGTACTTC CASSVGDRPYEQYF
NA NA TRBJ2-5 TRBV3-1/TRBV3-2 TGTGCCAGCAGCCCAGGGAGGCTCGGGGAGACCCAGTACTTC CASSPGRLGETQYF
NA NA TRBJ2-1 TRBV11-2 TGTGCCAGCAGCTTAATCTGGGGAAATGAGCAGTTCTTC CASSLIWGNEQFF
TRBD2 NA TRBJ2-2 TRBV5-4 TGTGCCAGCAGCTTGATCAAGCGGGGCACCGGGGAGCTGTTTTTT CASSLIKRGTGELFF
TRBD1 few TRBJ1-2 TRBV6-5 TGTGCCAGCAGTCGACAGGGTAACTATGGCTACACCTTC CASSRQGNYGYTF
NA NA TRBJ1-1 TRBV28 TGTGCCAGCAGGGTGGGGGGCGCGATGAACACTGAAGCTTTCTTT CASRVGGAMNTEAFF
NA NA TRBJ1-1 TRBV10-3 TGTGCCATCGGCCCGGGACGGACTGGAGGGAACACTGAAGCTTTCTTT CAIGPGRTGGNTEAFF
TRBD2 NA TRBJ2-3 TRBV3-1/TRBV3-2 TGTGCCAGCAGCCAAGAGGGAACTAGCGGGGGGCCGGCAGATACGCAGTATTTT CASSQEGTSGGPADTQYF
NA NA TRBJ2-5 TRBV10-2 TGCGCCAGCAGTGAGCAACAGGGCCTCCAAGAGACCCAGTACTTC CASSEQQGLQETQYF
NA NA TRBJ2-3 TRBV9 TGTGCCAGCAGCCCATCTTACTCCGGGACCTTCACAGATACGCAGTATTTT CASSPSYSGTFTDTQYF
NA NA TRBJ2-3 TRBV19 TGTGCCAGTAGTATAGGTTGGAGCGGAGCTAGCACAGATACGCAGTATTTT CASSIGWSGASTDTQYF
NA NA TRBJ1-1 TRBV28 TGTGCCAGCAGAATATCAGGATTTTCTATGAACACTGAAGCTTTCTTT CASRISGFSMNTEAFF
NA NA TRBJ1-2 TRBV9 TGTGCCAGCAGCGCCGGGAAGGACCGTGGCTACACCTTC CASSAGKDRGYTF
TRBD1 NA TRBJ2-3 TRBV7-9 TGTGCCAGCAGCTTAGGGTCGTGGACAGGGGGTTCAGATACGCAGTATTTT CASSLGSWTGGSDTQYF